These 17 T cell receptor beta chains were sequenced from one sample in a study of siplizumab effects on memory and regulatory T cells (dated by TCRdb to about 2019). Library generation was performed with the immunoSEQ multiplex PCR assay. This is the immuneACCESS table as TCRdb keeps it, with only in-frame sequences that have V and J called. A part of the clones is gone; compared with another copy, unresolved V genes explain less than half, and the rest is unexplained. Across this sample there are 80,000 to 130,000 clones, with about 90% seen only once. Around 2.7% of the sample belongs to the ten largest clones. The sequenced material came from CD4+ T cells sorted from blood. The receptors derive from a human donor in good health. Some clones in this sample may be carry-over from other donors' samples.

The chain couples TRBV13 to TRBJ2-7, with 8 bases identical to TRBD2. The CDR3 runs 16 residues. The V segment lost 0 bases and the J segment 3 bases; nucleotides outside the gene matches: 7. Germline V gene sequence: CDR1 PRHDT, CDR2 FYEKMQ (reference sequence). The CDR3 protein is CASSLGGLANFYEQYF. CDR3 sequence (DNA): TGTGCCAGCAGCTTAGGCGGACTAGCAAACTTCTACGAGCAGTACTTC.

V is TRBV5-5 and J is TRBJ1-1; 9 bases are a match to TRBD1. The CDR3 is 15 residues long. Trimming took 1 base from V and 1 from J; bases not matched to a gene: 2. Germline CDR1 reads SGHKS; CDR2 reads YYEKEE (reference sequence). In DNA, the CDR3 is TGTGCCAGCAGCTTGCGGGACAGGGCGAACACTGAAGCTTTCTTT. Encoded protein: CASSLRDRANTEAFF.

This chain joins TRBV21-1 and TRBJ2-7; the table's D call TRBD2 went unverified against the DNA. TRBV21-1 constitutes a pseudogene. The CDR3 spans 13 residues. The CDR3 loop is CASSNSGGYEQYF. As DNA, the CDR3 is TGTGCCAGCAGCAATAGCGGGGGCTACGAGCAGTACTTC.

This chain connects TRBV14 to TRBJ2-5; no reliable D call. Germline assignment: CDR1 SGHDN and CDR2 FVKESK. This CDR3 has 15 residues. Trimming stripped 0 bases from V and 3 bases from J, with 11 bases between. CDR3 loop: CASSQDVRTKETQYF. DNA of the CDR3: TGTGCCAGCAGCCAAGATGTACGAACAAAAGAGACCCAGTACTTC. The variable domain in full, with the rest retrieved from reference TRBV14 and TRBJ2-5, is EAGVTQFPSHSVIEKGQTVTLRCDPISGHDNLYWYRRVMGKEIKFLLHFVKESKQDESGMPNNRFLAERTGGTYSTLKVQPAELEDSGVYFCASSQDVRTKETQYFGPGTRLLVL.

About this clone itself: This sample includes further DNA sequences coding for the same CDR3. The chain recombines TRBV6-1 with TRBJ2-7, with D unresolved. There are 11 residues in the CDR3. Trimming cost V 7 bases and J 4 bases, with 8 bases left between them. The V gene's germline CDR1 is MNHNS and CDR2 SASEGT. The CDR3 sequence is CASTRGYEQYF. The CDR3 DNA sequence: TGTGCCAGCACGCGAGGATACGAGCAGTACTTC.

The gene calls are TRBV2 and TRBJ1-2; weak D call: TRBD1 (5 bases). The V and J ends lost 6 bases and 2 bases respectively, with 19 bases between them. The CDR3 contains 16 residues. Germline V gene data show CDR1 as SNHLY and CDR2 as FYNNEI. CDR3 amino acids: CASRLMGVLVNYGYTF. CDR3 DNA: TGTGCCAGCAGGCTTATGGGGGTTCTCGTCAACTATGGCTACACCTTC.

This sequence joins TRBV28 and TRBJ2-3; 7 nucleotides agree with TRBD1. V dropped 7 bases and J dropped 0; count of bases not matched to a gene: 7. The CDR3 loop spans 15 amino acids. Germline V lookup: CDR1 MDHEN, CDR2 SYDVKM. DNA of the CDR3: TGTGCCAGCATAATGGGACAGCCTAGCACAGATACGCAGTATTTT. Its protein is CASIMGQPSTDTQYF.

J is TRBJ2-7 and V is TRBV28, with D perhaps matching TRBD1 or TRBD2 (5 bases each). The CDR3 has 13 amino acids. CDR1 MDHEN and CDR2 SYDVKM come from the germline V gene. With 7 bases removed from V and 1 base from J, the gap between germline ends came to 11 bases. Written as DNA, the CDR3 is TGTGCCAGCATCCCGGGGCAGTCCTACGAGCAGTACTTC. Protein: CASIPGQSYEQYF.

J is TRBJ1-2 and V is TRBV19; TRBD1 aligns across 9 bases. Germline trimming cut 5 bases from V and 2 bases from J; bases unmatched to any gene: 9. The CDR3 is 16 amino acids. CDR1 is LNHDA and CDR2 is SQIVND in the germline V gene (reference sequence). CDR3 nucleotide sequence: TGTGCCAGTAGTGATTCGGGACAGGGAAAAAACTATGGCTACACCTTC. It yields the protein CASSDSGQGKNYGYTF.

This chain uses TRBV4-1 with TRBJ2-5, with D unresolved. The J call may be mistaken, given a closer DNA end match to TRBJ2-7. Per the germline V gene, CDR1 is MGHRA and CDR2 is YSYEKL. The CDR3 extends over 15 amino acids. The CDR3 reads CASSHPPASSYEQYF. CDR3 sequence (DNA): TGCGCCAGCAGCCATCCACCCGCGAGCTCCTACGAGCAGTACTTC.

This chain uses TRBV11-2 with TRBJ2-1, with 9 bases identical to TRBD1. CDR3 length: 17 amino acids. V lost 4 bases to trimming and J lost 7 bases; unmatched junction nucleotides: 14. Germline assignment: CDR1 SGHAT and CDR2 FQNNGV. The CDR3 region has the DNA TGTGCCAGCAGCTACGGAAAATGGGACAGGGCCCAGAATGAGCAGTTCTTC. This gives the protein CASSYGKWDRAQNEQFF.

The J gene is TRBJ2-1, the V gene TRBV28; D tentatively reads TRBD1 or TRBD2 (6 bases each). Germline V CDR1 and CDR2: MDHEN, SYDVKM. The CDR3 contains 14 residues. V lost 7 bases to trimming and J lost 3 bases, with 13 bases between them. The CDR3 protein is CASTVGGNYNEQFF. DNA for the CDR3: TGTGCCAGCACCGTAGGGGGGAACTACAATGAGCAGTTCTTC.

The chain links TRBV28 to TRBJ2-2, with unresolved D. CDR3 length equals 11 residues. Germline V gene data show CDR1 as MDHEN and CDR2 as SYDVKM. Trimming removed 7 bases at V and 3 bases at J, with 3 bases between. As DNA, the CDR3 is TGTGCCAGCAAGGACACCGGGGAGCTGTTTTTT. Translated: CASKDTGELFF.

The chain joins TRBV5-1 to TRBJ2-4; TRBD2 matches 9 bases. With 4 bases clipped from V and 5 bases from J, the junction kept 7 bases outside the gene matches. CDR3 length equals 15 residues. CDR1 SGHRS and CDR2 YFSETQ come from the germline V gene. DNA for the CDR3: TGCGCCAGCAGCATGGGGGGACTAGCAGAAAACATTCAGTACTTC. Translation gives CASSMGGLAENIQYF.

The rearrangement joins TRBV6-1 to TRBJ2-5; tentative D call: TRBD1 (5 bases). The CDR3 has 13 amino acids. Germline V gene data show CDR1 as MNHNS and CDR2 as SASEGT. Trimming shortened V by 2 bases and J by 3 bases, and 7 bases separated the two germline ends. CDR3 in DNA: TGTGCCAGCAGTGAAACCAGGGAAGAGACCCAGTACTTC. Protein product: CASSETREETQYF.

The V call is TRBV5-1, the J call TRBJ2-1; 8 positions agree with TRBD2. Per the germline V gene, CDR1 is SGHRS and CDR2 is YFSETQ. This CDR3 has 16 amino acids. The J segment lost 2 bases and the V segment lost 4 bases, leaving 8 bases of the junction unmatched. The CDR3 loop is CASSPFTSGAYNEQFF. In DNA form, the CDR3 reads TGCGCCAGCAGCCCATTTACTAGCGGTGCCTACAATGAGCAGTTCTTC.

The chain links TRBV28 to TRBJ2-7; possible D gene TRBD2, 6 bases. With 4 bases removed from V and 7 bases from J, the gap between germline ends came to 17 bases. CDR1 is MDHEN, CDR2 SYDVKM, per germline. The CDR3 has 14 amino acids. The CDR3 is CASSSSGQSSEQYF. Here the CDR3 DNA reads TGTGCCAGCAGTTCGAGCGGGCAGTCCAGTGAGCAGTACTTC. Combining the CDR3 with reference TRBV28 and TRBJ2-7 gives the whole variable domain DVKVTQSSRYLVKRTGEKVFLECVQDMDHENMFWYRQDPGLGLRLIYFSYDVKMKEKGDIPEGYSVSREKKERFSLILESASTNQTSMYLCASSSSGQSSEQYFGPGTRLTVT.